This TCR beta chain was profiled in a study of T cells expressing NK-cell markers. There are 14 residues in the CDR3. Germline V lookup: CDR1 SGHRS, CDR2 YFSETQ. TCRdb reprocessed the 5' RACE reads; each CDR3 protein has one entry and no DNA is given. The repertoire shows some 390,000 distinct CDR3 sequences; the top ten hold about 11%. The sample taken for sequencing was blood T cells: a sorted CD56 or NKG2C T cell subset, CD4+ or CD8+ T cells, or bulk PBMC T cells (not recorded which). The receptor was derived from a woman in her 50s in good health. This chain connects TRBV5-1 to TRBJ2-1; without DNA, the TCRdb call of TRBD1 cannot be checked. The CDR3 is CASRWDRPYNEQFF. The whole variable domain, filled in from reference TRBV5-1 and TRBJ2-1, reads KAGVTQTPRYLIKTRGQQVTLSCSPISGHRSVSWYQQTPGQGLQFLFEYFSETQRNKGNFPGRFSGRQFSNSRSEMNVSTLELGDSALYLCASRWDRPYNEQFFGPGTRLTVL.